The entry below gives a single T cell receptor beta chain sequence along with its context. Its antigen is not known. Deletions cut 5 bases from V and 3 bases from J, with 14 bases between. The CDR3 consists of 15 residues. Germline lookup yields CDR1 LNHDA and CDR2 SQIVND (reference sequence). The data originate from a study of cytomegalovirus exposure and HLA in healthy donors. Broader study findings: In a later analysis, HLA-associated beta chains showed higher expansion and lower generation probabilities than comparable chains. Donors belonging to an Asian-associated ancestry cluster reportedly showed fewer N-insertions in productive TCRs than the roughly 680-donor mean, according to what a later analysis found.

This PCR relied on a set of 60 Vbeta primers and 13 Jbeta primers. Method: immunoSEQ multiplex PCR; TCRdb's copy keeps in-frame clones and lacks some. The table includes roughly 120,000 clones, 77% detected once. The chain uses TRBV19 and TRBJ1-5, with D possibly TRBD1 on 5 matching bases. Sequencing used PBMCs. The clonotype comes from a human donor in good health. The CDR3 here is CASSPGGGVNQPQHF. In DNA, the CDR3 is TGTGCCAGTAGTCCCGGGGGAGGGGTCAATCAGCCCCAGCATTTT.